The 26 T cell receptor beta chains below were found in one sample sequenced in a study of CD4 T cell repertoires in COVID-19. Using immunoSEQ multiplex PCR, the repertoire was profiled, and TCRdb retains in-frame clones only, with some absent. The profile covers 60,000 to 90,000 clones, with 83% appearing a single time and approximately 0.55% taken by the ten largest. The material sequenced was CD4+ T cells from peripheral blood, taken after recovery from COVID-19. These receptors were collected from a human donor who had COVID-19.

This chain joins TRBV5-3 and TRBJ2-6, with D maybe TRBD1 (6 bases). TRBV5-3 has ORF status, its function being uncertain. Trimming took off 1 base at V and 2 bases at J, with 22 bases between the two ends. The CDR3 totals 20 residues. This chain's CDR3 is CARSLKETGFQLTGANVLTF. The CDR3 DNA is TGTGCCAGAAGCTTGAAAGAGACAGGTTTCCAACTAACTGGGGCCAACGTCCTGACTTTC.

V usage is TRBV10-3 and J usage is TRBJ1-1; a possible D gene is TRBD1 (6 bases). The V and J ends lost 8 bases and 1 base respectively, with 14 bases between them. Germline values: CDR1 ENHRY, CDR2 SYGVKD. The CDR3 is 14 residues long. CDR3 sequence reads: CAIRTVNRNTEAFF. CDR3 DNA: TGTGCCATCCGGACAGTAAACCGGAACACTGAAGCTTTCTTT.

The chain has TRBV2 and TRBJ2-1; the D gene is possibly TRBD2 (5 bases). V lost 5 bases and J lost 8, with 13 bases in between. The CDR3 is 13 amino acids. Germline loops: CDR1 SNHLY, CDR2 FYNNEI. CDR3 in amino acids: CASSPKRLDEQFF. In nucleotides, the CDR3 is TGTGCCAGCAGTCCAAAGCGGCTAGATGAGCAGTTCTTC.

This clone was observed a handful of times. This chain joins TRBV5-4 and TRBJ2-3, with 10 bases fitting TRBD2. V was pared by 7 bases and J by 9 bases, with 8 bases of the junction left unmatched. The CDR3 length is 13 residues. The germline V gene encodes CDR1 SGHNT and CDR2 YYREEE (reference sequence). The CDR3 nucleotides are TGTGCCAGCCAAGCTAGCGGGAGTGGGACGCAGTATTTT. This translates into CASQASGSGTQYF. The variable domain in full, completed from reference TRBV5-4 and TRBJ2-3, reads ETGVTQSPTHLIKTRGQQVTLRCSSQSGHNTVSWYQQALGQGPQFIFQYYREEENGRGNFPPRFSGLQFPNYSSELNVNALELDDSALYLCASQASGSGTQYFGPGTRLTVL.

This clone was seen only once. The genes are TRBV19 and TRBJ1-2; D is perhaps TRBD1 (5 bases). CDR1 is LNHDA, CDR2 SQIVND, per germline (reference sequence). V lost 7 bases and J lost 5, with 11 bases in between. The CDR3 extends over 12 amino acids. This chain's CDR3 is CASTDRPYGYTF. The CDR3, as DNA: TGTGCCAGTACTGACAGACCGTATGGCTACACCTTC.

The chain employs TRBV19 and TRBJ1-2, with 9 bases lining up with TRBD1. With V trimmed by 4 bases and J by 7 bases, 4 bases remained unmatched. The CDR3 runs 13 residues. Germline CDR1 reads LNHDA; CDR2 reads SQIVND (reference sequence). The CDR3 bases are TGTGCCAGTAGTACCAGGACAGGGGTTGGCTACACCTTC. Protein product: CASSTRTGVGYTF. The full variable domain, its missing parts supplied by reference TRBV19 and TRBJ1-2, is DGGITQSPKYLFRKEGQNVTLSCEQNLNHDAMYWYRQDPGQGLRLIYYSQIVNDFQKGDIAEGYSVSREKKESFPLTVTSAQKNPTAFYLCASSTRTGVGYTFGSGTRLTVV.

This clone was seen a handful of times. The chain recombines TRBV12-3 or TRBV12-4 with TRBJ2-1; possible D gene TRBD2, 5 bases. This CDR3 has 13 amino acids. V lost 4 bases to trimming and J lost 7 bases, with 11 bases between them. CDR3 coding DNA: TGTGCCAGCAGTTCTGACTACCTGAATGAGCAGTTCTTC. This translates into CASSSDYLNEQFF.

The chain combines TRBV4-2 with TRBJ1-1, with a tentative D call TRBD1 (5 bases). Between the trimmed V and J ends, which lost 1 base and 1 base, there was a span of 10 bases. This CDR3 contains 15 residues. Looked up from germline, CDR1 is LGHNA and CDR2 is YNFKEQ. CDR3 nucleotide sequence: TGTGCCAGCAGCCAAGTAGGCCAGGGGAACACTGAAGCTTTCTTT. Its translation is CASSQVGQGNTEAFF.

This clone was recorded only once. V usage is TRBV27 and J usage is TRBJ1-5; no clear D. V lost 2 bases, J lost 0 bases, and 8 bases lay in between. This CDR3 comprises 15 residues. Germline V gene data show CDR1 as MNHEY and CDR2 as SMNVEV (reference sequence). CDR3 coding DNA: TGTGCCAGCAGTTTAGGTTCGACTAGCAATCAGCCCCAGCATTTT. This encodes CASSLGSTSNQPQHF.

The chain combines TRBV30 with TRBJ1-4; D is ambiguous. The germline gives CDR1 GTSNPN, CDR2 SVGIG (reference sequence). Trimming pared 3 bases from V and 0 bases from J, leaving 11 bases between. The CDR3 totals 15 residues. This CDR3 reads CAWRTRASTNEKLFF. The CDR3 DNA reads TGTGCCTGGAGGACCCGGGCCTCAACTAATGAAAAACTGTTTTTT.

V usage is TRBV19 and J usage is TRBJ2-5, with 7 bases that match TRBD1. V shed 5 bases, J shed 2 bases, and the junction held 2 bases outside the gene matches. Per the germline V gene, CDR1 is LNHDA and CDR2 is SQIVND (reference sequence). The CDR3 extends over 13 amino acids. CDR3 region: CASSGQDQETQYF. The CDR3 DNA follows: TGTGCCAGTAGTGGACAGGATCAAGAGACCCAGTACTTC.

The J gene is TRBJ2-5, the V gene TRBV3-1 (or the pseudogene TRBV3-2); weak D call: TRBD2 (6 bases). V dropped 1 base and J dropped 3 bases, with 12 bases sitting between them. The CDR3 is made up of 15 amino acids. Germline V gene data show CDR1 as LGHDT and CDR2 as YNNKEL (reference sequence). CDR3 bases: TGTGCCAGCAGCCAAGGACCGGGAGTTGAAGAGACCCAGTACTTC. Encoded protein: CASSQGPGVEETQYF.

The chain is built from TRBV10-3 and TRBJ2-7; 7 bases match TRBD1. The J segment lost 5 bases and the V segment lost 4 bases, leaving 2 bases of the junction unmatched. CDR3 length equals 12 residues. From germline, CDR1 is ENHRY and CDR2 SYGVKD. Here the CDR3 reads CAISGTGDEQYF. The DNA of the CDR3 is TGTGCCATCAGTGGCACAGGGGACGAGCAGTACTTC.

The gene calls are TRBV7-5 and TRBJ2-3; the D call of TRBD2 is as the table states it, not checked on the DNA. TRBV7-5 is a listed pseudogene. The CDR3 has 17 amino acids. CDR3 coding DNA: TGTGCCAGAAGCTTATGTCGGCGGGGGGGCCGAACAGATACGCAGTATTTT. Translating gives CARSLCRRGGRTDTQYF.

The CDR3: CASSIDRGRTQYF. CDR3 DNA sequence: TGTGCCAGTAGTATAGACAGGGGGAGGACGCAGTATTTT. The chain carries TRBV19 and TRBJ2-3; D is perhaps TRBD1 (7 bases). Germline CDR1 LNHDA, CDR2 SQIVND (reference sequence). The V end lost 0 bases, the J end lost 9 bases, and 10 bases lay between the germline ends. This CDR3 has 13 residues.

This chain links TRBV6-1 with TRBJ2-7; the D gene is possibly TRBD1 (6 bases). CDR1 and CDR2 (germline): MNHNS, SASEGT. The CDR3 is made up of 13 amino acids. V was cut by 5 bases and J by 2 bases, with 10 bases left in between. The CDR3 loop reads CASSFGQTYEQYF. CDR3 nucleotides: TGTGCCAGCAGTTTCGGACAGACCTACGAGCAGTACTTC.

The gene calls are TRBV5-1 and TRBJ2-3; the match to TRBD1 covers 7 bases. The J segment lost 4 bases and the V segment lost 1 base, leaving 12 bases of the junction unmatched. Germline CDR1 SGHRS, CDR2 YFSETQ. The CDR3 sequence is 17 residues long. The CDR3 here is CASSLSYRGVGADTQYF. The CDR3 DNA is TGCGCCAGCAGCTTGTCCTACAGGGGTGTAGGTGCAGATACGCAGTATTTT. Full variable domain (remainder filled in from reference TRBV5-1 and TRBJ2-3): KAGVTQTPRYLIKTRGQQVTLSCSPISGHRSVSWYQQTPGQGLQFLFEYFSETQRNKGNFPGRFSGRQFSNSRSEMNVSTLELGDSALYLCASSLSYRGVGADTQYFGPGTRLTVL.

The chain employs TRBV29-1 and TRBJ1-1, with D hard to call. Between the trimmed V and J ends, which lost 4 bases and 11 bases, there was a span of 20 bases. Germline V gene lookup returns CDR1 SQVTM and CDR2 ANQGSEA. The CDR3 totals 13 residues. The CDR3 DNA is TGCAGCGTTGTGGCCTCCCCGGTGTTTCCGGCTTTCTTT. It translates to CSVVASPVFPAFF.

The sample holds a few counts of this clone. The chain carries TRBV2 and TRBJ1-4; 7 bases are a match to TRBD1. V was pared by 5 bases and J by 5 bases, with 8 bases of the junction left unmatched. From germline, CDR1 is SNHLY and CDR2 FYNNEI. The CDR3 is 15 amino acids. Here the CDR3 reads CASSLDRMGNEKLFF. CDR3 bases: TGTGCCAGCAGTCTGGACAGGATGGGGAATGAAAAACTGTTTTTT.

The V and J genes are TRBV4-1 and TRBJ2-7, with 13 bases aligning to TRBD2. Germline trimming cut 3 bases from V and 0 bases from J; bases unmatched to any gene: 8. The length of the CDR3 is 18 residues. Germline V CDR1 and CDR2: MGHRA, YSYEKL. CDR3 DNA sequence: TGCGCCAGCAGCCACCGGACTAGCGGGGGCTCGAGCTCCTACGAGCAGTACTTC. It encodes CASSHRTSGGSSSYEQYF.

The chain carries TRBV6-5 and TRBJ2-3; TRBD1 is a possible D gene (6 bases). Germline lookup yields CDR1 MNHEY and CDR2 SVGAGI. V was cut by 3 bases and J by 8 bases, with 12 bases left in between. This CDR3 contains 13 residues. The CDR3 reads CASSYGGKATQYF. CDR3 nucleotides: TGTGCCAGCAGTTATGGGGGCAAGGCTACGCAGTATTTT.

This rearrangement joins TRBV5-4 to TRBJ2-3, with D possibly matching TRBD1 (5 bases). The CDR3 is made up of 16 amino acids. Germline V gives CDR1 SGHNT, CDR2 YYREEE (reference sequence). Trimming shortened V by 1 base and J by 2 bases, and 14 bases separated the two germline ends. The DNA of the CDR3 is TGTGCCAGCAGCTTGCACGAAAGGGGTAACACAGATACGCAGTATTTT. Amino acids: CASSLHERGNTDTQYF. Combining the CDR3 with reference TRBV5-4 and TRBJ2-3 gives the whole variable domain ETGVTQSPTHLIKTRGQQVTLRCSSQSGHNTVSWYQQALGQGPQFIFQYYREEENGRGNFPPRFSGLQFPNYSSELNVNALELDDSALYLCASSLHERGNTDTQYFGPGTRLTVL.

The chain couples TRBV18 to TRBJ2-5; D unclear. The CDR3 loop spans 15 amino acids. V was trimmed by 2 bases and J by 1 base, leaving 11 bases between them. Looked up from germline, CDR1 is KGHSH and CDR2 is LQKENI. The CDR3 DNA is TGTGCCAGCTCACCAGGTCCCTGGGGCCAAGAGACCCAGTACTTC. It codes for CASSPGPWGQETQYF.

This sequence joins TRBV5-6 and TRBJ2-3, with TRBD1 identical over 8 bases. The CDR3 loop spans 15 amino acids. Germline V gene data show CDR1 as SGHDT and CDR2 as YYEEEE. Losses at the gene ends were 0 bases for V and 3 bases for J; bases not matched to a gene: 3. The CDR3 region has the DNA TGTGCCAGCAGCTTGGGACAGGGGTGGACAGATACGCAGTATTTT. This gives the protein CASSLGQGWTDTQYF.

This clone was recorded only once. The chain uses TRBV10-3 and TRBJ2-1; 8 positions agree with TRBD2. The CDR3 has 15 amino acids. V was pared by 0 bases and J by 7 bases, with 5 bases of the junction left unmatched. The germline CDR1 and CDR2 sequences are ENHRY and SYGVKD. CDR3: CAISESREVPNEQFF. The CDR3 coding sequence is TGTGCCATCAGTGAGTCGCGGGAGGTCCCAAATGAGCAGTTCTTC.

The chain employs TRBV7-2 and TRBJ2-3; 7 bases match TRBD2. Per germline, CDR1 SGHTA and CDR2 FQGNSA. The CDR3 has 12 residues. V was clipped by 4 bases and J by 14 bases; unmatched bases: 9. The CDR3 DNA is TGTGCCAGCAGCTACCCCGGACTAGAGCCGTATTTT. It specifies CASSYPGLEPYF.